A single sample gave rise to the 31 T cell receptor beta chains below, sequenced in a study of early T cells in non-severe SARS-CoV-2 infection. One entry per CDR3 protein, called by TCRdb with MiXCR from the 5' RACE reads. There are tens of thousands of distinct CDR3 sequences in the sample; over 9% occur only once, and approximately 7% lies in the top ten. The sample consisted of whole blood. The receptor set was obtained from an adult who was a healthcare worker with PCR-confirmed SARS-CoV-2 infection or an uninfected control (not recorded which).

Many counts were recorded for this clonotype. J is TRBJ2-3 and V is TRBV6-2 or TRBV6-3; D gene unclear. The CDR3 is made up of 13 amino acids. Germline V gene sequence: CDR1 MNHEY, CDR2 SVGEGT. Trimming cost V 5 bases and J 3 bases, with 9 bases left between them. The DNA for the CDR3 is TGTGCCAGCAGTATCCCCCGTACAGATACGCAGTATTTT. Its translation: CASSIPRTDTQYF.

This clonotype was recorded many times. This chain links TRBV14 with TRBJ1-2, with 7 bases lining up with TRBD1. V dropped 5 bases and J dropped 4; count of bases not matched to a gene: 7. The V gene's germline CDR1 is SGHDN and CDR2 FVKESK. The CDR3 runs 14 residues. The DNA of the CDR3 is TGTGCCAGCAGCGCTGGGACAGCGGTCTATGGCTACACCTTC. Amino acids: CASSAGTAVYGYTF. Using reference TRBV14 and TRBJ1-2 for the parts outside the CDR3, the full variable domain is EAGVTQFPSHSVIEKGQTVTLRCDPISGHDNLYWYRRVMGKEIKFLLHFVKESKQDESGMPNNRFLAERTGGTYSTLKVQPAELEDSGVYFCASSAGTAVYGYTFGSGTRLTVV.

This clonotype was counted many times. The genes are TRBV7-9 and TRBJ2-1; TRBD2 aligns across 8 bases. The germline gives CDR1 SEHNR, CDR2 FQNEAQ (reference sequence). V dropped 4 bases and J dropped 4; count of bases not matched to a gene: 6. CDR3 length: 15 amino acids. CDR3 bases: TGTGCCAGCAGCTCTCTAGCGGGCCCATACAATGAGCAGTTCTTC. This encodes CASSSLAGPYNEQFF.

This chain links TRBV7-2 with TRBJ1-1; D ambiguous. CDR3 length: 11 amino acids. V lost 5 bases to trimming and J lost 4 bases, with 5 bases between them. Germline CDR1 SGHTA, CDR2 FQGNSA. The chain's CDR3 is CASSLVTEAFF. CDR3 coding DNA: TGTGCCAGCAGCCTGGTCACTGAAGCTTTCTTT. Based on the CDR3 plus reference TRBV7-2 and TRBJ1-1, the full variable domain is GAGVSQSPSNKVTEKGKDVELRCDPISGHTALYWYRQSLGQGLEFLIYFQGNSAPDKSGLPSDRFSAERTGGSVSTLTIQRTQQEDSAVYLCASSLVTEAFFGQGTRLTVV.

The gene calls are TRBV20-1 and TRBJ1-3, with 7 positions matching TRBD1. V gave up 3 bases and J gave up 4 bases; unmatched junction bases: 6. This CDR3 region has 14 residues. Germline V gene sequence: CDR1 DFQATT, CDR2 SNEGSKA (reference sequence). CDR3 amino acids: CSARDRTPGNTIYF. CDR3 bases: TGCAGTGCTAGGGACAGGACACCGGGAAACACCATATATTTT.

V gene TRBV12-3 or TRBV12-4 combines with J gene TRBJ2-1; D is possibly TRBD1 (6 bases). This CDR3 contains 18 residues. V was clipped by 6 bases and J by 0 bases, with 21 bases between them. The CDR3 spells CASSFLFRTDLSYNEQFF. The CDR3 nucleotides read TGTGCCAGCAGCTTCCTGTTCCGGACAGACCTCTCCTACAATGAGCAGTTCTTC.

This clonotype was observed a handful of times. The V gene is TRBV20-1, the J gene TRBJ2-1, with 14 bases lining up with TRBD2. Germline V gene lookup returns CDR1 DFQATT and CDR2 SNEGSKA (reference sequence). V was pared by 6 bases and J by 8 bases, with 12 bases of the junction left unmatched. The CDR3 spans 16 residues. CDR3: CSAGRGLAGDSHEQFF. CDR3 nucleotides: TGCAGTGCGGGGAGGGGACTAGCGGGAGATTCCCATGAGCAGTTCTTC.

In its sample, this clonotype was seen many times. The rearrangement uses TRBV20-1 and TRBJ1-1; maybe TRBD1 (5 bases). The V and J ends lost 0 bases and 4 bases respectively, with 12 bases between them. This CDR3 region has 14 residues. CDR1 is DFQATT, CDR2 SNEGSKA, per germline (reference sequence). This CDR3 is CSARDRQGPTEAFF. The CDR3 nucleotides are TGCAGTGCTAGAGATCGGCAGGGTCCCACTGAAGCTTTCTTT.

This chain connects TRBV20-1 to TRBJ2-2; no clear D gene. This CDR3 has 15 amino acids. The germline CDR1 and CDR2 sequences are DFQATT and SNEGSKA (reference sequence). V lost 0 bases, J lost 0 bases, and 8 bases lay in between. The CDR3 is CSAREAVTNTGELFF. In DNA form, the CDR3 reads TGCAGTGCTAGAGAAGCAGTTACGAACACCGGGGAGCTGTTTTTT.

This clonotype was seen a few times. CDR3 residues: CASSQVSGQGYEQYF. CDR3 coding DNA: TGCGCCAGCAGCCAAGTCTCGGGACAGGGCTACGAGCAGTACTTC. V and J are TRBV4-1 and TRBJ2-7; 9 bases map to TRBD1. Germline CDR1 MGHRA, CDR2 YSYEKL. CDR3 length equals 15 residues. The J segment lost 3 bases and the V segment lost 1 base, leaving 4 bases of the junction unmatched.

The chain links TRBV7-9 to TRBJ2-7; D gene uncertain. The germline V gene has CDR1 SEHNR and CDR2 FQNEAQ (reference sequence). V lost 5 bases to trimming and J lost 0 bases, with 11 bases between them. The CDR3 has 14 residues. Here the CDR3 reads CASSPERFSYEQYF. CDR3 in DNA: TGTGCCAGCAGCCCAGAACGCTTCTCCTACGAGCAGTACTTC. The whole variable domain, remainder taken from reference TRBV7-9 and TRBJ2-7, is DTGVSQNPRHKITKRGQNVTFRCDPISEHNRLYWYRQTLGQGPEFLTYFQNEAQLEKSRLLSDRFSAERPKGSFSTLEIQRTEQGDSAMYLCASSPERFSYEQYFGPGTRLTVT.

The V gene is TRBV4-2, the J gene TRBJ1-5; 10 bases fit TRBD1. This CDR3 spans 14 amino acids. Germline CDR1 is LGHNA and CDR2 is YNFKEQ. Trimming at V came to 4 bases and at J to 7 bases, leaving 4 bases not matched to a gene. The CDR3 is CASSRDRGGQPQHF. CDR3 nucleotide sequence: TGTGCCAGCAGCCGGGACAGGGGAGGGCAGCCCCAGCATTTT.

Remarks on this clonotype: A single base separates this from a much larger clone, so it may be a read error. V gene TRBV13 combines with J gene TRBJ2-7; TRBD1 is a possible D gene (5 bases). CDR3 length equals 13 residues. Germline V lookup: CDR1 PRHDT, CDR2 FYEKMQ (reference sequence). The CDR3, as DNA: TGTGTCAGCAGCTTAGAGGACATGAGAGAGCAGTACTTC. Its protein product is CVSSLEDMREQYF.

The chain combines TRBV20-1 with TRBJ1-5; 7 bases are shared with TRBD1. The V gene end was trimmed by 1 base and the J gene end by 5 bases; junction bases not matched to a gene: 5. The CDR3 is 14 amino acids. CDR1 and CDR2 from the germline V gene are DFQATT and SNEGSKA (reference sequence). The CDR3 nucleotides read TGCAGTGCTAGAGTATTTGACAGGGATCAGCCCCAGCATTTT. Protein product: CSARVFDRDQPQHF.

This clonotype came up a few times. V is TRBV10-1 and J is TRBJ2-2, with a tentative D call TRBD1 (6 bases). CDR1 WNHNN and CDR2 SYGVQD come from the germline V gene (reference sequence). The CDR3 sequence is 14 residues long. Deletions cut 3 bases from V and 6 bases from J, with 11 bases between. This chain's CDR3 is CASSDQGIAGELFF. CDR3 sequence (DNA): TGCGCCAGCAGTGACCAGGGGATTGCCGGGGAGCTGTTTTTT.

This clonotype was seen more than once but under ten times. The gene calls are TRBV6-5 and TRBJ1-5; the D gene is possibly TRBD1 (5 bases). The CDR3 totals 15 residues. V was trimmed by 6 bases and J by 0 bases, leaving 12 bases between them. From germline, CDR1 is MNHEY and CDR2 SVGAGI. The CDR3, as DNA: TGTGCCAGCAGCCTCCAGGGTTATAGCAATCAGCCCCAGCATTTT. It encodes CASSLQGYSNQPQHF.

The CDR3 is CASSTPSGSRNNEQFF. CDR3 coding DNA: TGTGCCAGCAGCACCCCGAGCGGGAGTAGGAACAATGAGCAGTTCTTC. This chain links TRBV7-3 with TRBJ2-1; 8 nucleotides line up with TRBD2. The length of the CDR3 is 16 residues. J was trimmed by 5 bases and V by 5 bases; bases with no gene match: 11. In germline, CDR1 is SGHTA, CDR2 FQGTGA.

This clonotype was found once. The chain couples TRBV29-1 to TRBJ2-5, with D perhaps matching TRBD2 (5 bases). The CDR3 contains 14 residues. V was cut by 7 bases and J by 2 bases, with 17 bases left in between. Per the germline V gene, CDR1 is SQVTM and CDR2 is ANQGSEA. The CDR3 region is CSGEGSATQETQYF. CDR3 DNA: TGCAGCGGTGAGGGCAGCGCGACACAAGAGACCCAGTACTTC.

CDR3 sequence reads: CASSTSGVGGTQYF. DNA of the CDR3: TGCGCCAGCAGCACAAGCGGGGTCGGGGGGACCCAGTACTTC. The chain couples TRBV5-1 to TRBJ2-5; 7 bases are shared with TRBD2. The J segment lost 7 bases and the V segment lost 4 bases, leaving 10 bases of the junction unmatched. The CDR3 is 14 residues long. CDR1 is SGHRS, CDR2 YFSETQ, per germline.

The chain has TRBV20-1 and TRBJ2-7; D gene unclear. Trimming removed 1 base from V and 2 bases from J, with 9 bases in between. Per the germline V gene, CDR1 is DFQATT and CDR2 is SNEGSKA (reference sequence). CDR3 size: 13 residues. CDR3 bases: TGCAGTGCTAGAGCCAGAGTAACCTACGAGCAGTACTTC. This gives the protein CSARARVTYEQYF.

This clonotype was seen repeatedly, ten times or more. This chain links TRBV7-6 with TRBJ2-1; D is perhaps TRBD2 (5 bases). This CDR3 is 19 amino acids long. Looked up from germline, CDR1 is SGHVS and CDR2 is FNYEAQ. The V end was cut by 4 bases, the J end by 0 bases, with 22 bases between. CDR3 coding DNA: TGTGCCAGCAGCTCCCGACCTCCTAGCCCCGGTAGCTCCTACAATGAGCAGTTCTTC. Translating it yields CASSSRPPSPGSSYNEQFF.

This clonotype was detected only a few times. The CDR3, as DNA: TGTGCCAGCAGCTTTGGTCACAGGGGGCAATCTGGAAACACCATATATTTT. Its translation is CASSFGHRGQSGNTIYF. The chain carries TRBV7-6 and TRBJ1-3, with 9 bases that match TRBD1. Germline CDR1 is SGHVS and CDR2 is FNYEAQ. V lost 3 bases to trimming and J lost 1 base; unmatched junction nucleotides: 7. The CDR3 consists of 17 residues.

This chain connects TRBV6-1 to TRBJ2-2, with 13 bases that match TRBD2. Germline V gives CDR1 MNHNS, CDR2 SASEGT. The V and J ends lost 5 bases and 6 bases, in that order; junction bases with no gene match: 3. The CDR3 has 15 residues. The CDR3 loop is CASSKLAGGPGELFF. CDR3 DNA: TGTGCCAGCAGTAAACTAGCGGGAGGGCCCGGGGAGCTGTTTTTT.

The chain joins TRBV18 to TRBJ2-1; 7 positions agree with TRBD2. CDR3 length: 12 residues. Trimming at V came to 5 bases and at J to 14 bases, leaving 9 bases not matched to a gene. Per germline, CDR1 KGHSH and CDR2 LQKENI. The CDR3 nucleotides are TGTGCCAGCTCATCATCCGGGAGCGGGGAGTTCTTC. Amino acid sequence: CASSSSGSGEFF.

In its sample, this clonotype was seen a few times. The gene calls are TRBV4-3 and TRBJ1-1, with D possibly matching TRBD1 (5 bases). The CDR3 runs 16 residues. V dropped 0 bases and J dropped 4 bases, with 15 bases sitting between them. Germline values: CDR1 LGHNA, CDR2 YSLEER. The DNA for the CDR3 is TGCGCCAGCAGCCAAGATCGCGGGGCAGGGAGCACTGAAGCTTTCTTT. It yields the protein CASSQDRGAGSTEAFF.

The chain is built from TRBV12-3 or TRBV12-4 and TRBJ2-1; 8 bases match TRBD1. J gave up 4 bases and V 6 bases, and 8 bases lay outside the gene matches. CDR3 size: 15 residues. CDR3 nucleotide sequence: TGTGCCAGCAGGTCCGGGACAGGTTTTTACAATGAGCAGTTCTTC. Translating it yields CASRSGTGFYNEQFF.

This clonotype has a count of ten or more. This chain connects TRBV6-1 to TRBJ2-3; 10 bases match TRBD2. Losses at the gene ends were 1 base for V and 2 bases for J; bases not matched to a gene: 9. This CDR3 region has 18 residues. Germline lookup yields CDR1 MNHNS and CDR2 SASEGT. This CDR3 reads CASSEEGRLAGATDTQYF. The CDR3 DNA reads TGTGCCAGCAGTGAAGAGGGAAGGCTAGCGGGAGCCACAGATACGCAGTATTTT.

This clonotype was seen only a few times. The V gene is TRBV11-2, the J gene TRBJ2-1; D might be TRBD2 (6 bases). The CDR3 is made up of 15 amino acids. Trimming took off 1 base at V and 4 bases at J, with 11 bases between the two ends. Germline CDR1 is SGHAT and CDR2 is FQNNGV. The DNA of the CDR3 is TGTGCCAGCAGCTTAGCAGCGGGTCAGTACAATGAGCAGTTCTTC. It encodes CASSLAAGQYNEQFF.

Written as DNA, the CDR3 is TGTGCCAGCAGCTTAGTTTCCTATCACGGGGAGCTGTTTTTT. This encodes CASSLVSYHGELFF. The chain combines TRBV13 with TRBJ2-2; no firm D call. The CDR3 runs 14 residues. Trimming cost V 1 base and J 7 bases, with 10 bases left between them. Germline CDR1 PRHDT, CDR2 FYEKMQ (reference sequence). Supplemented by reference TRBV13 and TRBJ2-2, the full variable domain reads AAGVIQSPRHLIKEKRETATLKCYPIPRHDTVYWYQQGPGQDPQFLISFYEKMQSDKGSIPDRFSAQQFSDYHSELNMSSLELGDSALYFCASSLVSYHGELFFGEGSRLTVL.

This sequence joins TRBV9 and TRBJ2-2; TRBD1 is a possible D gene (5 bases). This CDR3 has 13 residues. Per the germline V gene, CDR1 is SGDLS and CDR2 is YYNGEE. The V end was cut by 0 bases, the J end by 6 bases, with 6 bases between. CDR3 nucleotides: TGTGCCAGCAGCGTAGCAGGGTCCGGGGAGCTGTTTTTT. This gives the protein CASSVAGSGELFF.

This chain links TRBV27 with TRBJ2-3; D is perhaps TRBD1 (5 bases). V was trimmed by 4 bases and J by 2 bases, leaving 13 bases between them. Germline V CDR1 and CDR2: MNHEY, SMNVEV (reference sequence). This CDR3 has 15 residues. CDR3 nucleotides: TGTGCCAGCAGTTCCCGAGTTGGGGCCACAGATACGCAGTATTTT. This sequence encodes CASSSRVGATDTQYF.